Described below is a single T cell receptor beta chain sequence and its context. No antigen is known for it. The junction and the germline gene differ at one end; a read error may be behind it. The germline V gene (reference sequence) specifies SEHNR as CDR1 and FQNEAQ as CDR2. The CDR3 holds 16 amino acids from the cysteine to the phenylalanine. The DNA shown is the 48-base CDR3, in frame from base 1. The record originates from a study of T cell repertoires in cytomegalovirus infection (dated by TCRdb to about 2019). The study in broad terms: Donor HLA type was relevant to the analysis, as public TCR beta signatures indicated carriage of CMV infection together with the matching HLA type. The investigation overall reported the following: In both this cohort and an independent roughly 350-donor cohort, the cumulative frequency of public TCR beta family members distinguished carriers of CMV infection plus the relevant HLA type. In the ex vivo response, HLA-C-restricted CMV-specific TCR beta clonotypes were dominant, and in two of eight donors the single most frequent clonotype came from this HLA-C-restricted group.

Sequencing was carried out with an Illumina HiSeq 1500. Through fastp at Q25 and MiXCR, TCRdb rebuilt clones from the public reads, retaining in-frame beta chains. Entries that share a CDR3 protein sequence are merged under the most common genes and DNA. Across this sample there are some 700,000 distinct CDR3 sequences, with roughly a third seen only once. The ten largest clonotypes hold under 3.5% of the sample. This clonotype was obtained from a human donor in good health (CMV status not recorded). Some clones in this sample may be carry-over from other donors' samples. The sequencing input was PBMCs. Rearrangement joined TRBV7-9 to TRBJ2-2; perhaps TRBD1 is the D gene, with 6 bases matching. The CDR3 reads as follows: CASSHWDKSNTVELFF. The DNA reads as follows: TGTGCCAGCAGCCATTGGGACAAGTCGAACACCGTGGAGCTGTTTTTT.